This T cell receptor (beta chain) came from a study of cytomegalovirus exposure and HLA in healthy donors. Study outcomes and limitations: Cytomegalovirus association was listed for 164 TCR beta chains. The classifier reportedly diagnosed cytomegalovirus status with high sensitivity and specificity. Most TCR sequences showed up rarely, but some public TCRs showed up in many donors.

About this clone: Its antigen remains unknown.

The validation cohort, a group of around 120 subjects, included the donors and was separate from the roughly 620-subject first cohort. The CDR3 spans 13 residues. The V end lost 2 bases, the J end lost 0 bases, and 7 bases lay between the germline ends. Looked up from germline, CDR1 is GTSNPN and CDR2 is SVGIG (reference sequence). The table came from immunoSEQ multiplex PCR; TCRdb's copy has only in-frame clones and leaves some out. Of fewer than 120,000 clones listed, 85% to 90% were seen once; the top ten hold 1.4%. This TCR came from a woman aged 25 to 39 in good health and CMV-seropositive. Sequencing input: PBMCs. This chain joins TRBV30 and TRBJ1-1; no clear D. The CDR3 coding sequence is TGTGCCTGGAGTAGCGCCTTGAACACTGAAGCTTTCTTT. Protein sequence: CAWSSALNTEAFF.